Each of the 6 T cell receptor beta chains below was sequenced from the same sample in a study of response to subunit inactivated influenza vaccine. TCRdb fed the RT-PCR reads into MiXCR, producing one record per CDR3 protein. The sample carries about 310,000 distinct CDR3 sequences, approximately 23% recorded once. Material: PBMCs from blood, obtained about 20 months after vaccination. All receptors derive from a man aged 50 to 69 who received an inactivated influenza vaccine.

The V and J genes are TRBV15 and TRBJ2-1, with a weak D call TRBD2 (5 bases). The CDR3 sequence is 16 residues long. Trimming cost V 1 base and J 0 bases, with 10 bases left between them. In germline, CDR1 is LNHNV, CDR2 YYDKDF (reference sequence). CDR3 coding DNA: TGTGCCACCAGCAGAGGCGAGGGCAGCTCCTACAATGAGCAGTTCTTC. It codes for CATSRGEGSSYNEQFF.

The rearrangement joins TRBV6-1 to TRBJ2-3; possibly TRBD2 for D (7 bases). There are 16 residues in the CDR3. With 2 bases removed from V and 2 bases from J, the gap between germline ends came to 14 bases. Per germline, CDR1 MNHNS and CDR2 SASEGT. CDR3 region: CASSEMTGGYTDTQYF. CDR3 DNA sequence: TGTGCCAGCAGTGAAATGACGGGGGGCTACACAGATACGCAGTATTTT.

The chain carries TRBV20-1 and TRBJ2-1; D not resolved. The CDR3 sequence is 15 residues long. Trimming pared 6 bases from V and 4 bases from J, leaving 19 bases between. Germline lookup yields CDR1 DFQATT and CDR2 SNEGSKA (reference sequence). CDR3 in DNA: TGCAGTGCCCAAGCTGTGCTAGTAAGGTACAATGAGCAGTTCTTC. This translates into CSAQAVLVRYNEQFF.

The chain joins TRBV6-2 or TRBV6-3 to TRBJ1-1, with unresolved D. Germline CDR1 is MNHEY and CDR2 is SVGEGT. Trimming shortened V by 2 bases and J by 2 bases, and 6 bases separated the two germline ends. This CDR3 has 13 residues. In nucleotides, the CDR3 is TGTGCCAGCAGTTACCGACCAAACACTGAAGCTTTCTTT. This encodes CASSYRPNTEAFF.

The chain links TRBV12-3 or TRBV12-4 to TRBJ2-3; the D gene is possibly TRBD1 (5 bases). The germline V and J ends were trimmed by 3 bases and 2 bases, with 12 bases remaining between them. The CDR3 is 15 amino acids. The CDR3, as DNA: TGTGCCAGCAGTTTCATGCAGGGAAACACAGATACGCAGTATTTT. It yields the protein CASSFMQGNTDTQYF.

The V call is TRBV3-1, the J call TRBJ2-5; possibly TRBD2 for D (6 bases). Trimming pared 1 base from V and 0 bases from J, leaving 9 bases between. Germline lookup yields CDR1 LGHDT and CDR2 YNNKEL (reference sequence). The CDR3 spans 15 residues. The CDR3, as DNA: TGTGCCAGCAGCCAAGGTACTAGCAACCAAGAGACCCAGTACTTC. This sequence encodes CASSQGTSNQETQYF.